This T cell receptor (delta chain) was sequenced for a study of gamma-delta T cells after stem cell transplantation. In this sample, this clone turned up a few times. TCRdb lists the protein of a much larger clone for this DNA, which differs at residue 7, so this is likely a read error; the protein given here is translated from the DNA itself. TCRdb reanalyzed the RT-PCR reads using CATT. The repertoire includes about 1,400 delta-chain clones, 5.5% of them detected once, and approximately 45% sits in the top ten. This TCR was recovered from a human donor. It is not recorded whose cells these are; they may come from a transplant donor. Sequenced material: gamma-delta T cells.

The CDR3, as DNA: TGTGCCTGTGACAAAATGAGTGCTGGGGATACGGTGACAGCACAACTCTTCTTT. Its protein is CACDKMSAGDTVTAQLFF. The chain combines TRDV2 with TRDJ2, with 9 bases lining up with TRDD3. The V gene's germline CDR1 is GEAIGNYY and CDR2 EKD. The CDR3 length is 18 residues. V lost 2 bases to trimming and J lost 3 bases; unmatched junction nucleotides: 12.